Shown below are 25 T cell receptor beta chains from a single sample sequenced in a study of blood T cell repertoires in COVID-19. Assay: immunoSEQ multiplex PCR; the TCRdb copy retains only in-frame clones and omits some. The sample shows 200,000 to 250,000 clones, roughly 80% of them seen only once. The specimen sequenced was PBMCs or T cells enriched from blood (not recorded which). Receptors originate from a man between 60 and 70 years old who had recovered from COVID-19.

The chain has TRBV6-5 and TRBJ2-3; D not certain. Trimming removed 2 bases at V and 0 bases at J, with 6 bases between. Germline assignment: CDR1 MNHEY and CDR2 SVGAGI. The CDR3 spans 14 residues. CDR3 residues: CASSYRTSTDTQYF. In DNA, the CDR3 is TGTGCCAGCAGTTACCGCACTAGCACAGATACGCAGTATTTT.

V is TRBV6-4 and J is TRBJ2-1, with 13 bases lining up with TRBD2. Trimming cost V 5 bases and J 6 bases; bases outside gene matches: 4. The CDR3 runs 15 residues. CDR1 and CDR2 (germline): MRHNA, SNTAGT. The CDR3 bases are TGTGCCAGCAGTAGACTAGCGGGGGGCCTCAATGAGCAGTTCTTC. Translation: CASSRLAGGLNEQFF.

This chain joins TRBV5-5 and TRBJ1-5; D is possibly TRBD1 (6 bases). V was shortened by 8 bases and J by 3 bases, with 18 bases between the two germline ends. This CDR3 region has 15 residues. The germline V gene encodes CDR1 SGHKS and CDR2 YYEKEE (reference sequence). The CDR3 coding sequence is TGTGCCAGTGAACTAAAAGGGGGTTCCAATCAGCCCCAGCATTTT. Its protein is CASELKGGSNQPQHF. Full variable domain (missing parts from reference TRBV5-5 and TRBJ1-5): DAGVTQSPTHLIKTRGQQVTLRCSPISGHKSVSWYQQVLGQGPQFIFQYYEKEERGRGNFPDRFSARQFPNYSSELNVNALLLGDSALYLCASELKGGSNQPQHFGDGTRLSIL.

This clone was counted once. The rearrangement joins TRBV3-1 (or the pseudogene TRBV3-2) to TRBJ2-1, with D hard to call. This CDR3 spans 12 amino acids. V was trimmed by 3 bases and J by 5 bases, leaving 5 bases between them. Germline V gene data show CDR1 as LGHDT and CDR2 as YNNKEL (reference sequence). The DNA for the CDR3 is TGTGCCAGCAGCCAGCGAGACAATGAGCAGTTCTTC. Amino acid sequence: CASSQRDNEQFF.

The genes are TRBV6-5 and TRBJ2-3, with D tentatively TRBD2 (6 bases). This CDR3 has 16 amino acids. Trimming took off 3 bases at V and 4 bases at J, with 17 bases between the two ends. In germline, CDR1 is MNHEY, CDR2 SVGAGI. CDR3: CASSYRVEGLSDTQYF. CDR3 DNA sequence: TGTGCCAGCAGTTATAGGGTCGAGGGACTCTCAGATACGCAGTATTTT.

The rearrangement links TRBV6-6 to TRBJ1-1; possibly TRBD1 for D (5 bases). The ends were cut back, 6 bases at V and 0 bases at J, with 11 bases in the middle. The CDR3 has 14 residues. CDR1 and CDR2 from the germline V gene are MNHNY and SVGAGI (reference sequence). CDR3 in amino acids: CASRPQALNTEAFF. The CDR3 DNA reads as TGTGCCAGCAGACCACAGGCTTTGAACACTGAAGCTTTCTTT.

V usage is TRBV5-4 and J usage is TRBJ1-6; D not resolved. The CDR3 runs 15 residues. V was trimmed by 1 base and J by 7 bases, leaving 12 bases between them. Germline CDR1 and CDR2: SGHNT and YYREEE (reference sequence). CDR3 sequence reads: CASSLSRRENSPLHF. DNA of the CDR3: TGTGCCAGCAGCTTGTCGCGACGGGAGAATTCACCCCTCCACTTT.

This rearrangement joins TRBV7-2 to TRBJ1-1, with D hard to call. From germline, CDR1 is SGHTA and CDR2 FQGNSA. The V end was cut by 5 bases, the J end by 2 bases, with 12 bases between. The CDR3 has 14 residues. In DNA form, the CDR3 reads TGTGCCAGCAGCACCGGACTGACAAACACTGAAGCTTTCTTT. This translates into CASSTGLTNTEAFF.

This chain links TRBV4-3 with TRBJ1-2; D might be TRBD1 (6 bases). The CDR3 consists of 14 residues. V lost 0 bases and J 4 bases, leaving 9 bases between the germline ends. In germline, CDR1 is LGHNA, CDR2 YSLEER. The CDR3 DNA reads TGCGCCAGCAGCCAAGATCCAGGGGCCTATGGCTACACCTTC. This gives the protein CASSQDPGAYGYTF.

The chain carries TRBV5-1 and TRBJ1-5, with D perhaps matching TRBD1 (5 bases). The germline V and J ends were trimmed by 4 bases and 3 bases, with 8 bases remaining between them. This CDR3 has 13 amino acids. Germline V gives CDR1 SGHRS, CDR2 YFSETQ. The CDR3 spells CASSMTVNQPQHF. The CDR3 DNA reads TGCGCCAGCAGCATGACAGTCAATCAGCCCCAGCATTTT.

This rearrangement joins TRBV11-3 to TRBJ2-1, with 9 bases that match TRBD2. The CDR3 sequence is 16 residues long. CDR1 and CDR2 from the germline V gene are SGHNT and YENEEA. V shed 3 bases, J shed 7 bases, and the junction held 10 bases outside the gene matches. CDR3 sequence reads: CASSFGTAGGRNEQFF. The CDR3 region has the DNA TGTGCCAGCAGCTTTGGGACGGCGGGGGGGCGGAATGAGCAGTTCTTC.

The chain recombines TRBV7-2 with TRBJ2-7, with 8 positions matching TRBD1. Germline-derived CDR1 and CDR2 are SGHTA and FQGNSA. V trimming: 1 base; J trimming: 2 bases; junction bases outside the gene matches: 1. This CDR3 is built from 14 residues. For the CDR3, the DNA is TGTGCCAGCAGCTTAGGGACAGGGACCTACGAGCAGTACTTC. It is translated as CASSLGTGTYEQYF. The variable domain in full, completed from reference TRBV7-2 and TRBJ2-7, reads GAGVSQSPSNKVTEKGKDVELRCDPISGHTALYWYRQSLGQGLEFLIYFQGNSAPDKSGLPSDRFSAERTGGSVSTLTIQRTQQEDSAVYLCASSLGTGTYEQYFGPGTRLTVT.

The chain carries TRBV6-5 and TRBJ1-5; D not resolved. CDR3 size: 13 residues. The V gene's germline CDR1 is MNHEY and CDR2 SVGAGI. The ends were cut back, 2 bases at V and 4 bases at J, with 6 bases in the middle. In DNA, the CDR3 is TGTGCCAGCAGTTACACAGAGAATCAGCCCCAGCATTTT. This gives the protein CASSYTENQPQHF.

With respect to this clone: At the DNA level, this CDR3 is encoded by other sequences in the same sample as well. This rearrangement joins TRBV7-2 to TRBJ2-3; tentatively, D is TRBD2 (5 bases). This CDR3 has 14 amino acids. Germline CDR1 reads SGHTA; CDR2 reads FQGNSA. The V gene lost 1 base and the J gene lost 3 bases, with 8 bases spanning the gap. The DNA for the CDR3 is TGTGCCAGCAGCTTAGTCGGCGGGACAGATACGCAGTATTTT. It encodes CASSLVGGTDTQYF.

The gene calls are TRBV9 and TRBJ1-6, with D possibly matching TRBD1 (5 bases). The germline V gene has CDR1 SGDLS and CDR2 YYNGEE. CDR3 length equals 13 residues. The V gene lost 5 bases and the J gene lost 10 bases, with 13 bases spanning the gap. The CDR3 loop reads CASSDSVKSPLHF. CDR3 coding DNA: TGTGCCAGCAGTGACAGTGTCAAGTCACCCCTCCACTTT. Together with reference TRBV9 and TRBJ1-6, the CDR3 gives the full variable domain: DSGVTQTPKHLITATGQRVTLRCSPRSGDLSVYWYQQSLDQGLQFLIQYYNGEERAKGNILERFSAQQFPDLHSELNLSSLELGDSALYFCASSDSVKSPLHFGNGTRLTVT.

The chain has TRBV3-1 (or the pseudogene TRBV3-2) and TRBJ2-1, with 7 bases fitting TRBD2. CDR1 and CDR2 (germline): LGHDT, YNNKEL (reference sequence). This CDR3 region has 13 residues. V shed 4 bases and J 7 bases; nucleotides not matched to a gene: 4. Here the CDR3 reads CASSRLAGNEQFF. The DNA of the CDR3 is TGTGCCAGCAGCCGACTAGCCGGTAATGAGCAGTTCTTC.

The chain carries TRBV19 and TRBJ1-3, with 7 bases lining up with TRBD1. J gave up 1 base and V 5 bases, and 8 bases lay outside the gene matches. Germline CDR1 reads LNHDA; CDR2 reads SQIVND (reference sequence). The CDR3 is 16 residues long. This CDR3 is CASSLRQGVSGNTIYF. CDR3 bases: TGTGCCAGTAGTCTCCGACAGGGAGTATCTGGAAACACCATATATTTT.

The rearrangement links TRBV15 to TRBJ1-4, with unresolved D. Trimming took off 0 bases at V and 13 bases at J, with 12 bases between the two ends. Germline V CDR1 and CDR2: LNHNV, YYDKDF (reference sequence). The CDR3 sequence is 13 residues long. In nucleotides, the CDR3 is TGTGCCACCAGCAGAGATCCGGGGAGAAGACTGTTTTTT. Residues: CATSRDPGRRLFF.

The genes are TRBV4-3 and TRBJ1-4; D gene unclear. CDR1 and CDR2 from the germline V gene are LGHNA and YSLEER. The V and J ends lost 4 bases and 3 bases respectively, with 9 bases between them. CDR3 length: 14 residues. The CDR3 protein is CASSRTRANEKLFF. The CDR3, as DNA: TGCGCCAGCAGCCGGACGCGGGCTAATGAAAAACTGTTTTTT.

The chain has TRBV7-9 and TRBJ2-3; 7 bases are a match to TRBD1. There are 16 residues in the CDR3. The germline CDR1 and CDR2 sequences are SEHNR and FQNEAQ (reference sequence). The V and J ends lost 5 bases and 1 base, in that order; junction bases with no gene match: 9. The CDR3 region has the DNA TGTGCCAGCAGCCTAGACAGGGCCAGCCGCACAGATACGCAGTATTTT. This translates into CASSLDRASRTDTQYF.

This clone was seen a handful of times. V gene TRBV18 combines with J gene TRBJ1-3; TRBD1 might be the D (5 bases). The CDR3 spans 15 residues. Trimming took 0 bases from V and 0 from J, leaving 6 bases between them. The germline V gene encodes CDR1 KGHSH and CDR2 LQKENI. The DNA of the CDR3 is TGTGCCAGCTCACCACCGGGGGGCTCTGGAAACACCATATATTTT. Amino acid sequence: CASSPPGGSGNTIYF. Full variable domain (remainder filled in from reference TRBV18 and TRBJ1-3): NAGVMQNPRHLVRRRGQEARLRCSPMKGHSHVYWYRQLPEEGLKFMVYLQKENIIDESGMPKERFSAEFPKEGPSILRIQQVVRGDSAAYFCASSPPGGSGNTIYFGEGSWLTVV.

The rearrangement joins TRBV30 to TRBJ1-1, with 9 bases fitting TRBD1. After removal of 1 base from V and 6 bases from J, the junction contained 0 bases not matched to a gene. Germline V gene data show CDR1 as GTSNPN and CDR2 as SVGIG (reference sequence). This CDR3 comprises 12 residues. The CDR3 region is CAWSGQGAEAFF. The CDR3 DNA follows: TGTGCCTGGAGTGGACAGGGGGCTGAAGCTTTCTTT.

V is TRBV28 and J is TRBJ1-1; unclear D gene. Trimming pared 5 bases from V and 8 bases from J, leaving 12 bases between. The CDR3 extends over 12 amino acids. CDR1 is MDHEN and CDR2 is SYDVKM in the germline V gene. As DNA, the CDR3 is TGTGCCAGCAGTCTTCCACAGATAGAAGCTTTCTTT. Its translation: CASSLPQIEAFF.

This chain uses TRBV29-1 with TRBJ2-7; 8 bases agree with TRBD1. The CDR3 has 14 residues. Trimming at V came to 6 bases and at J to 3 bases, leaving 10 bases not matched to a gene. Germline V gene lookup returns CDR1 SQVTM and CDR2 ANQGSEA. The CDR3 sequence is CSVVRATGVYEQYF. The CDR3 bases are TGCAGCGTAGTCCGGGCGACAGGGGTCTACGAGCAGTACTTC.

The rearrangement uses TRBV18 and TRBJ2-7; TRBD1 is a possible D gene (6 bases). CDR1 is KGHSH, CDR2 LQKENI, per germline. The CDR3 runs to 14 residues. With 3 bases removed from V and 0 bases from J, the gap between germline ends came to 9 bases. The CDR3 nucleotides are TGTGCCAGCTCACCGGACAGAAGCTCCTACGAGCAGTACTTC. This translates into CASSPDRSSYEQYF.